The 9 T cell receptor beta chains listed next were all sequenced from one sample in a study of CD8+ T cells in alopecia areata. Following RNA extraction, reverse transcription yielded cDNA that acted as the sequencing template. The method was immunoSEQ multiplex PCR; TCRdb's version includes in-frame clones alone and lacks a portion of them. The sample yields under 150,000 clones, more than 40% seen once. Treatment indicated: oral pan-JAK inhibitor, 5-10 mg twice daily. The source was CD4+ T cells sorted from blood, collected at week 4, from a patient treated with tofacitinib. The receptors were sampled from a human donor with alopecia areata.

This chain connects TRBV4-1 to TRBJ2-5; the match to TRBD2 covers 8 bases. This CDR3 is built from 16 residues. Germline-derived CDR1 and CDR2 are MGHRA and YSYEKL. The ends lost 4 bases at V and 2 bases at J; junction bases unmatched: 9. The DNA of the CDR3 is TGCGCCAGCAGCCCCTCGATTAGCGGGACACAAGAGACCCAGTACTTC. Its translation is CASSPSISGTQETQYF.

This chain connects TRBV19 to TRBJ2-3; 7 bases are shared with TRBD2. CDR3 length: 15 amino acids. V lost 4 bases, J lost 1 base, and 5 bases stayed unmatched. Germline V gene data show CDR1 as LNHDA and CDR2 as SQIVND (reference sequence). CDR3 nucleotides: TGTGCCAGTAGTACCCAGCGGGGACGCACAGATACGCAGTATTTT. Its protein is CASSTQRGRTDTQYF.

The V gene is TRBV29-1, the J gene TRBJ1-5; 8 positions match TRBD1. Germline V gene lookup returns CDR1 SQVTM and CDR2 ANQGSEA. V was pared by 6 bases and J by 7 bases, with 14 bases of the junction left unmatched. CDR3 length: 15 residues. The CDR3 loop is CSVSPGQAVGQPQHF. DNA of the CDR3: TGCAGCGTCTCCCCGGGACAGGCGGTTGGGCAGCCCCAGCATTTT.

This clone has just a few counts. The chain links TRBV4-1 to TRBJ1-4, with TRBD1 as a possible D gene (5 bases). Per germline, CDR1 MGHRA and CDR2 YSYEKL. V shed 6 bases and J shed 3 bases, with 11 bases lying between them. The CDR3 runs 14 residues. As DNA, the CDR3 is TGCGCCAGCAGGAGGGTAGGGGCTAATGAAAAACTGTTTTTT. Translation gives CASRRVGANEKLFF.

The CDR3 region has the DNA TGTGCCAGCAGTTCCCCGGGACAGGGACCCTACGAGCAGTACTTC. This translates into CASSSPGQGPYEQYF. The chain joins TRBV28 to TRBJ2-7, with 9 bases matching TRBD1. The ends lost 4 bases at V and 2 bases at J; junction bases unmatched: 6. The CDR3 sequence is 15 residues long. CDR1 is MDHEN and CDR2 is SYDVKM in the germline V gene.

This chain connects TRBV28 to TRBJ2-5, with 7 bases aligning to TRBD2. V shed 5 bases and J 4 bases; nucleotides not matched to a gene: 7. This CDR3 is built from 14 residues. The germline V gene has CDR1 MDHEN and CDR2 SYDVKM. CDR3 DNA: TGTGCCAGCAGTCCAACGACTAGCACAGAGACCCAGTACTTC. Encoded protein: CASSPTTSTETQYF.

The rearrangement joins TRBV2 to TRBJ2-3; D is unresolved. The germline V gene encodes CDR1 SNHLY and CDR2 FYNNEI. V was shortened by 8 bases and J by 2 bases, with 8 bases between the two germline ends. The CDR3 runs to 12 residues. CDR3 protein: CASRPDTDTQYF. The DNA for the CDR3 is TGTGCCAGCCGCCCCGACACAGATACGCAGTATTTT.

The chain is built from TRBV29-1 and TRBJ2-4; TRBD1 matches 9 bases. Germline trimming cut 6 bases from V and 4 bases from J; bases unmatched to any gene: 7. This CDR3 is 14 amino acids long. The V gene's germline CDR1 is SQVTM and CDR2 ANQGSEA. This chain's CDR3 is CSVGTGSTKNIQYF. The CDR3 DNA follows: TGCAGCGTCGGGACAGGGAGTACAAAAAACATTCAGTACTTC.

The chain links TRBV5-1 to TRBJ2-3; 10 nucleotides match TRBD2. V was clipped by 3 bases and J by 1 base; unmatched bases: 2. The length of the CDR3 is 15 residues. Germline lookup yields CDR1 SGHRS and CDR2 YFSETQ. The CDR3 sequence: CASSSTSGGTDTQYF. The DNA for the CDR3 is TGCGCCAGCAGCTCAACTAGCGGGGGCACAGATACGCAGTATTTT.